This passage covers 9 T cell receptor beta chains from one sample sequenced in a study of response to subunit inactivated influenza vaccine. TCRdb redid the calling of the RT-PCR reads with MiXCR, one entry per CDR3 protein. Here the sample spans roughly 190,000 distinct CDR3 sequences, roughly 12% being singletons. This sample also appeared in a second study, on T cells expressing NK-cell markers. That report adds: 5'RACE template switching with UMIs produced the TCR beta cDNA.

This material consisted of CD8+ T cells sorted from PBMCs, taken 11 to 12 days after vaccination. Receptor source: a man aged 45-65 years who received an inactivated influenza vaccine.

This clonotype was observed a handful of times. The chain recombines TRBV27 with TRBJ2-2; the D call may be TRBD1 or TRBD2 (5 bases each). The CDR3 contains 19 residues. V gave up 4 bases and J gave up 2 bases, with 23 bases separating them. Germline V gene lookup returns CDR1 MNHEY and CDR2 SMNVEV (reference sequence). CDR3: CASSWVPQGPTVNTGELFF. The DNA of the CDR3 is TGTGCCAGCAGTTGGGTCCCGCAGGGACCGACAGTTAACACCGGGGAGCTGTTTTTT.

This clonotype was observed a few times. The chain's CDR3 is CATSPFTDTQYF. CDR3 nucleotides: TGTGCCACCAGTCCATTTACAGATACGCAGTATTTT. The chain is built from TRBV15 and TRBJ2-3; D not certain. The V gene lost 6 bases and the J gene lost 3 bases, with 7 bases spanning the gap. The CDR3 totals 12 residues. The germline V gene encodes CDR1 LNHNV and CDR2 YYDKDF (reference sequence).

This clonotype was picked up a small number of times. The chain links TRBV7-6 to TRBJ2-3; 8 nucleotides align to TRBD2. This CDR3 spans 15 amino acids. V dropped 6 bases and J dropped 1; count of bases not matched to a gene: 6. From germline, CDR1 is SGHVS and CDR2 FNYEAQ. Here the CDR3 reads CASSQTSAGTDTQYF. As DNA, the CDR3 is TGTGCCAGCAGTCAGACTAGCGCTGGCACAGATACGCAGTATTTT. The complete variable domain, with remaining parts taken from reference TRBV7-6 and TRBJ2-3, reads GAGVSQSPRYKVTKRGQDVALRCDPISGHVSLYWYRQALGQGPEFLTYFNYEAQQDKSGLPNDRFSAERPEGSISTLTIQRTEQRDSAMYRCASSQTSAGTDTQYFGPGTRLTVL.

A few counts support this clonotype. This chain connects TRBV7-6 to TRBJ1-5, with D maybe TRBD1 (5 bases). Trimming cost V 1 base and J 0 bases, with 10 bases left between them. This CDR3 contains 16 residues. Germline CDR1 SGHVS, CDR2 FNYEAQ. The CDR3 DNA reads TGTGCCAGCAGCTTAGGGGACGGCTATAGCAATCAGCCCCAGCATTTT. Translating it yields CASSLGDGYSNQPQHF.

The sample holds many counts of this clonotype. This sequence joins TRBV29-1 and TRBJ2-2; no reliable D call. This CDR3 has 12 amino acids. Germline V gives CDR1 SQVTM, CDR2 ANQGSEA. Trimming took off 7 bases at V and 4 bases at J, with 10 bases between the two ends. DNA of the CDR3: TGCAGCGGCATTACTCCCACCGGGGAGCTGTTTTTT. It yields the protein CSGITPTGELFF.

The chain links TRBV2 to TRBJ2-5; the D is unclear. Germline V lookup: CDR1 SNHLY, CDR2 FYNNEI. There are 12 residues in the CDR3. Trimming removed 6 bases from V and 1 base from J, with 6 bases in between. The CDR3 nucleotides are TGTGCCAGCAGGAACCCCCAAGAGACCCAGTACTTC. Translating gives CASRNPQETQYF.

The chain combines TRBV4-3 with TRBJ2-7; D is possibly TRBD1 (7 bases). The germline CDR1 and CDR2 sequences are LGHNA and YSLEER. This CDR3 comprises 16 residues. V was shortened by 6 bases and J by 1 base, with 19 bases between the two germline ends. Here the CDR3 reads CASSNGLTGRSYEQYF. The CDR3 DNA reads TGCGCCAGCAGTAACGGGTTGACAGGGAGGTCCTACGAGCAGTACTTC.

The sample holds a few counts of this clonotype. V is TRBV29-1 and J is TRBJ2-1, with D possibly TRBD1 on 6 matching bases. CDR3 size: 11 residues. Germline V gives CDR1 SQVTM, CDR2 ANQGSEA. V gave up 6 bases and J gave up 3 bases, with 6 bases separating them. The CDR3 reads CSVDSYNEQFF. The CDR3 nucleotides read TGCAGCGTGGACAGCTACAATGAGCAGTTCTTC.

V and J are TRBV29-1 and TRBJ2-2; 7 bases line up with TRBD2. Unmatched junction bases numbered 5, after V lost 5 bases and J lost 5 bases. There are 13 residues in the CDR3. The germline gives CDR1 SQVTM, CDR2 ANQGSEA. CDR3 loop: CSVIMRGTGELFF. CDR3 DNA: TGCAGCGTTATAATGCGGGGGACCGGGGAGCTGTTTTTT.